This entry describes one TCR beta chain. Its antigen is unknown. The data originate from a study of T-cell memory formation after mild COVID-19. Study observations and caveats: Clones shrinking from day 15 to 85 showed even CD4/CD8 mixes; later expanders tilted CD4+.

5'RACE with constant-segment primers yielded barcoded, UMI-tagged TCR alpha and TCR beta cDNA libraries. Each CDR3 protein gets one entry after TCRdb re-called the 5' RACE reads with MiXCR. The sample lists around 150,000 distinct CDR3 sequences; roughly a third were seen once. The V end was cut by 3 bases, the J end by 0 bases, with 10 bases between. The CDR3 spans 15 residues. Looked up from germline, CDR1 is KGHDR and CDR2 is SFDVKD. The J gene is TRBJ2-5, the V gene TRBV24-1; no clear D gene. Sequencing was done on a sample of PBMCs or a T cell subset sorted from them (not recorded which). The sequence was obtained from an adult woman who had mild COVID-19 (a few samples of this study predate the infection). Cell type and time point are not known. The CDR3 coding sequence is TGTGCCACCAGTGATCCCTCATCTTACCAAGAGACCCAGTACTTC. Its translation is CATSDPSSYQETQYF.